This passage covers 28 T cell receptor beta chains from one sample sequenced in a study of cytomegalovirus exposure and HLA in healthy donors. Amplification used 60 Vbeta primers and 13 Jbeta primers. Assay used: immunoSEQ multiplex PCR; TCRdb lists only in-frame clones, some missing. The sample lists 110,000 or so clones, around 70% occurring once. Sequencing was done on a sample of PBMCs. Receptor source: a woman in her thirties or forties in good health and CMV-seropositive.

The chain uses TRBV7-8 and TRBJ2-1, with D possibly TRBD1 on 6 matching bases. The CDR3 extends over 16 amino acids. Per the germline V gene, CDR1 is SGHVS and CDR2 is FQNEAQ. The V end lost 1 base, the J end lost 4 bases, and 14 bases lay between the germline ends. CDR3 DNA: TGTGCCAGCAGCTTAGGGGGGTCGGGGACATACAATGAGCAGTTCTTC. Protein product: CASSLGGSGTYNEQFF.

In its sample, this clone was seen a few times. This chain connects TRBV7-3 to TRBJ2-5; 8 bases are a match to TRBD1. The CDR3 is 15 amino acids. The J segment lost 4 bases and the V segment lost 3 bases, leaving 7 bases of the junction unmatched. Germline lookup yields CDR1 SGHTA and CDR2 FQGTGA. The DNA of the CDR3 is TGTGCCAGCAGCTTGGACGGACAGGGAGGAGAGACCCAGTACTTC. Encoded protein: CASSLDGQGGETQYF.

V and J are TRBV9 and TRBJ2-7; no clear D. Germline V CDR1 and CDR2: SGDLS, YYNGEE. The CDR3 is 14 amino acids. V was shortened by 0 bases and J by 6 bases, with 13 bases between the two germline ends. CDR3 loop: CASSVDPSYSEQYF. The DNA for the CDR3 is TGTGCCAGCAGCGTAGACCCTTCCTATTCCGAGCAGTACTTC.

The rearrangement links TRBV5-5 to TRBJ2-5, with 8 bases lining up with TRBD2. The J call is in doubt because the DNA end fits TRBJ2-7 better. This CDR3 comprises 16 residues. Germline CDR1 is SGHKS and CDR2 is YYEKEE (reference sequence). Here the CDR3 DNA reads TGTGCCAGCAGAATTACACTAGCGGTGAGCTCCTACGAGCAGTACTTC. Translation: CASRITLAVSSYEQYF.

The chain combines TRBV19 with TRBJ2-1; 7 bases are a match to TRBD2. There are 16 residues in the CDR3. Germline V gene lookup returns CDR1 LNHDA and CDR2 SQIVND (reference sequence). V lost 0 bases, J lost 0 bases, and 2 bases stayed unmatched. The CDR3 DNA reads as TGTGCCAGTAGTATAGATGGGGACTACTCCTACAATGAGCAGTTCTTC. Translating gives CASSIDGDYSYNEQFF.

The rearrangement joins TRBV19 to TRBJ1-1; the match to TRBD1 covers 9 bases. V gave up 0 bases and J gave up 2 bases; unmatched junction bases: 10. Germline CDR1 reads LNHDA; CDR2 reads SQIVND (reference sequence). The CDR3 sequence is 18 residues long. The CDR3 region has the DNA TGTGCCAGTAGTATAGATCGGGGACAGGGCTTACCTAACACTGAAGCTTTCTTT. This encodes CASSIDRGQGLPNTEAFF.

The J gene is TRBJ2-2, the V gene TRBV5-5; 7 bases agree with TRBD1. The CDR3 is made up of 15 amino acids. Trimming at V came to 4 bases and at J to 3 bases, leaving 6 bases not matched to a gene. Germline V gene sequence: CDR1 SGHKS, CDR2 YYEKEE (reference sequence). The CDR3 bases are TGTGCCAGCAGCGTTGACAGGGCGGACACCGGGGAGCTGTTTTTT. This translates into CASSVDRADTGELFF. The complete variable domain, with remaining parts taken from reference TRBV5-5 and TRBJ2-2, reads DAGVTQSPTHLIKTRGQQVTLRCSPISGHKSVSWYQQVLGQGPQFIFQYYEKEERGRGNFPDRFSARQFPNYSSELNVNALLLGDSALYLCASSVDRADTGELFFGEGSRLTVL.

The V gene is TRBV29-1, the J gene TRBJ2-5; TRBD2 matches at 7 bases. This CDR3 comprises 15 residues. CDR1 and CDR2 from the germline V gene are SQVTM and ANQGSEA. J lost 0 bases, V lost 3 bases, and 7 bases had no gene match. Here the CDR3 reads CSVEGRGWYQETQYF. The DNA for the CDR3 is TGCAGCGTTGAGGGGCGGGGGTGGTACCAAGAGACCCAGTACTTC. Filled out from reference TRBV29-1 and TRBJ2-5, the complete variable domain reads SAVISQKPSRDICQRGTSLTIQCQVDSQVTMMFWYRQQPGQSLTLIATANQGSEATYESGFVIDKFPISRPNLTFSTLTVSNMSPEDSSIYLCSVEGRGWYQETQYFGPGTRLLVL.

The table lists this clone with a few counts. This chain joins TRBV15 and TRBJ2-1, with D unresolved. Germline CDR1 reads LNHNV; CDR2 reads YYDKDF (reference sequence). The germline V and J ends were trimmed by 0 bases and 0 bases, with 9 bases remaining between them. The CDR3 runs to 16 residues. The DNA of the CDR3 is TGTGCCACCAGCAGAGAAGCCATAAACTCCTACAATGAGCAGTTCTTC. Translation: CATSREAINSYNEQFF.

The chain recombines TRBV4-1 with TRBJ2-7; TRBD1 agrees at 8 bases. The CDR3 loop spans 16 amino acids. The junction had 12 bases not matched to a gene; V was cut back by 1 base and J by 7 bases. Germline-derived CDR1 and CDR2 are MGHRA and YSYEKL. The DNA for the CDR3 is TGCGCCAGCAGCCAAGTCCTGACAGGGGTACCTAGAGAGCAGTACTTC. This translates into CASSQVLTGVPREQYF.

V is TRBV18 and J is TRBJ1-4; D is undetermined. There are 12 residues in the CDR3. Trimming cost V 6 bases and J 13 bases, with 15 bases left between them. Germline V gives CDR1 KGHSH, CDR2 LQKENI. The CDR3 DNA reads TGTGCCAGCTCTCCTAACCAGGCCACACTGTTTTTT. Its translation is CASSPNQATLFF.

This chain connects TRBV11-1 to TRBJ2-7, with 8 bases aligning to TRBD2. V shed 4 bases, J shed 5 bases, and the junction held 7 bases outside the gene matches. The CDR3 totals 14 residues. Germline lookup yields CDR1 SGHAT and CDR2 FQDESV (reference sequence). DNA for the CDR3: TGTGCCAGCAGCTCTCGGGGGGGGGCCGACGAGCAGTACTTC. Its translation is CASSSRGGADEQYF. Full variable domain (rest looked up from reference TRBV11-1 and TRBJ2-7): EAEVAQSPRYKITEKSQAVAFWCDPISGHATLYWYRQILGQGPELLVQFQDESVVDDSQLPKDRFSAERLKGVDSTLKIQPAELGDSAMYLCASSSRGGADEQYFGPGTRLTVT.

This chain connects TRBV11-3 to TRBJ1-1; D gene unclear. Trimming took 4 bases from V and 7 from J, leaving 7 bases between them. The CDR3 covers 11 residues. Germline assignment: CDR1 SGHNT and CDR2 YENEEA. The CDR3 reads CASSSTVEAFF. CDR3 coding DNA: TGTGCCAGCAGCTCTACGGTTGAAGCTTTCTTT.

CDR3 DNA: TGTGCCAGCAGCTTCCAGCGGGGGAAAGAGACCCAGTACTTC. Translated: CASSFQRGKETQYF. The chain is built from TRBV7-2 and TRBJ2-5; 8 bases are shared with TRBD2. The CDR3 is made up of 14 amino acids. Germline lookup yields CDR1 SGHTA and CDR2 FQGNSA. V lost 3 bases and J lost 3; bases outside the gene matches: 3.

The chain is built from TRBV4-1 and TRBJ2-3, with D maybe TRBD2 (5 bases). The CDR3 has 17 residues. Germline V gene sequence: CDR1 MGHRA, CDR2 YSYEKL. Trimming removed 4 bases at V and 2 bases at J, with 19 bases between. DNA for the CDR3: TGCGCCAGCAGCCCCCGGGTAGCGCGGACCTACACAGATACGCAGTATTTT. Translation gives CASSPRVARTYTDTQYF.

V gene TRBV5-1 combines with J gene TRBJ2-5; the match to TRBD1 covers 8 bases. The J call is uncertain, as TRBJ2-7 better fits the DNA end. Looked up from germline, CDR1 is SGHRS and CDR2 is YFSETQ. This CDR3 is built from 14 residues. The CDR3 region is CASSSPGQGYEQYF. CDR3 nucleotide sequence: TGCGCCAGCAGCTCCCCAGGACAGGGCTACGAGCAGTACTTC.

The rearrangement joins TRBV5-1 to TRBJ1-5; possibly TRBD1 for D (6 bases). Germline CDR1 and CDR2: SGHRS and YFSETQ. This CDR3 is 16 amino acids long. Trimming removed 2 bases at V and 4 bases at J, with 16 bases between. CDR3 DNA: TGCGCCAGCAGCTTTTACCCGGGGACACAGAATCAGCCCCAGCATTTT. Translating gives CASSFYPGTQNQPQHF.

The V call is TRBV5-6, the J call TRBJ2-2; TRBD2 agrees at 8 bases. Trimming at V came to 7 bases and at J to 5 bases, leaving 7 bases not matched to a gene. CDR3 length: 14 residues. In germline, CDR1 is SGHDT, CDR2 YYEEEE. CDR3 DNA sequence: TGTGCCAGCCGGGGACTAGGAGGGACCGGGGAGCTGTTTTTT. This translates into CASRGLGGTGELFF.

The chain links TRBV6-4 to TRBJ2-6; D might be TRBD1 (7 bases). In germline, CDR1 is MRHNA, CDR2 SNTAGT. This CDR3 has 19 amino acids. With 0 bases removed from V and 6 bases from J, the gap between germline ends came to 21 bases. CDR3 in amino acids: CASSDSVGQGGFEANVLTF. CDR3 nucleotides: TGTGCCAGCAGTGACTCCGTTGGGCAGGGGGGCTTTGAGGCCAACGTCCTGACTTTC.

This clone was seen a handful of times. The genes are TRBV7-9 and TRBJ2-7; D is possibly TRBD1 (6 bases). V was pared by 6 bases and J by 0 bases, with 15 bases between. CDR3 size: 15 residues. Germline V gene sequence: CDR1 SEHNR, CDR2 FQNEAQ (reference sequence). The CDR3 DNA sequence: TGTGCCAGCAGGCTTGGCCAGGGGATCTCCTACGAGCAGTACTTC. Encoded protein: CASRLGQGISYEQYF.

The count of this clone is one. V usage is TRBV25-1 and J usage is TRBJ1-2; D remains ambiguous. V was cut by 1 base and J by 5 bases, with 14 bases left in between. The CDR3 spans 15 residues. Germline lookup yields CDR1 MGHDK and CDR2 SYGVNS. Here the CDR3 reads CASSESEGAPYGYTF. The CDR3, as DNA: TGTGCCAGCAGTGAATCGGAAGGAGCACCTTATGGCTACACCTTC.

In this sample, this clone turned up a few times. The chain joins TRBV5-4 to TRBJ2-2, with 7 bases identical to TRBD1. V lost 5 bases, J lost 4 bases, and 11 bases stayed unmatched. The CDR3 loop spans 16 amino acids. The germline V gene encodes CDR1 SGHNT and CDR2 YYREEE (reference sequence). CDR3 residues: CASRHSSQGPTGELFF. The CDR3 DNA reads as TGTGCCAGCAGGCACTCCTCACAGGGGCCCACCGGGGAGCTGTTTTTT.

The chain couples TRBV5-1 to TRBJ2-2; TRBD2 is a possible D gene (6 bases). The CDR3 covers 15 residues. Germline CDR1 SGHRS, CDR2 YFSETQ. The V end lost 4 bases, the J end lost 5 bases, and 15 bases lay between the germline ends. CDR3 region: CASSPVRETTGELFF. For the CDR3, the DNA is TGCGCCAGCAGCCCGGTCCGGGAGACTACCGGGGAGCTGTTTTTT.

V usage is TRBV5-4 and J usage is TRBJ1-2; perhaps TRBD1 as D (6 bases). V was pared by 4 bases and J by 3 bases, with 13 bases between. CDR1 is SGHNT, CDR2 YYREEE, per germline (reference sequence). This CDR3 comprises 14 residues. The CDR3 sequence: CASSPRGGDYGYTF. The CDR3, as DNA: TGTGCCAGCAGCCCGAGAGGGGGGGACTATGGCTACACCTTC. Variable domain in full (rest from reference TRBV5-4 and TRBJ1-2): ETGVTQSPTHLIKTRGQQVTLRCSSQSGHNTVSWYQQALGQGPQFIFQYYREEENGRGNFPPRFSGLQFPNYSSELNVNALELDDSALYLCASSPRGGDYGYTFGSGTRLTVV.

J is TRBJ1-6 and V is TRBV7-2; no firm D call. The CDR3 has 15 residues. CDR1 SGHTA and CDR2 FQGNSA come from the germline V gene. V was cut by 1 base and J by 1 base, with 5 bases left in between. The CDR3 here is CASSLVRSYNSPLHF. CDR3 DNA sequence: TGTGCCAGCAGCTTAGTCAGGTCCTATAATTCACCCCTCCACTTT. Full variable domain (missing parts from reference TRBV7-2 and TRBJ1-6): GAGVSQSPSNKVTEKGKDVELRCDPISGHTALYWYRQSLGQGLEFLIYFQGNSAPDKSGLPSDRFSAERTGGSVSTLTIQRTQQEDSAVYLCASSLVRSYNSPLHFGNGTRLTVT.

This clone was counted between two and nine times. An end of the junction differs from the germline gene, which may be a read error. This chain connects TRBV11-3 to TRBJ2-7; possible D gene TRBD1, 5 bases. CDR1 is SGHNT and CDR2 is YENEEA in the germline V gene. The CDR3 consists of 11 residues. CDR3 residues: CASSLGQGKIF. In DNA, the CDR3 is TGTGCCAGCAGCTTAGGGCAGGGCAAGATCTTC.

The chain has TRBV10-2 and TRBJ1-1; D is undetermined. V was pared by 8 bases and J by 2 bases, with 15 bases between. The CDR3 is 14 amino acids. From germline, CDR1 is WSHSY and CDR2 SAAADI. CDR3 DNA sequence: TGCGCCAGCCAGAAATCGGGGAGTAACACTGAAGCTTTCTTT. As protein: CASQKSGSNTEAFF.

The rearrangement joins TRBV7-3 to TRBJ2-4, with 7 positions matching TRBD2. V shed 5 bases, J shed 2 bases, and the junction held 9 bases outside the gene matches. The germline V gene encodes CDR1 SGHTA and CDR2 FQGTGA. The CDR3 totals 16 residues. The CDR3 coding sequence is TGTGCCAGCAGCCAGGTGGGGGGGAGCCCCAAAAACATTCAGTACTTC. Protein product: CASSQVGGSPKNIQYF.